A single sample is the source of the 9 T cell receptor beta chains below, sequenced in a study of cytomegalovirus exposure and HLA in healthy donors. 13 Jbeta primers and 60 Vbeta primers were used for the PCR. Libraries were prepared by immunoSEQ multiplex PCR; TCRdb keeps only in-frame clonotypes and omits some of them. The sample lists 120,000 to 150,000 clones, 80% to 85% occurring once. The sequenced material came from PBMCs. The source is a woman aged 25 to 39 in good health and CMV-seronegative.

The rearrangement links TRBV5-1 to TRBJ2-2; TRBD1 might be the D (6 bases). Trimming took off 0 bases at V and 2 bases at J, with 11 bases between the two ends. The CDR3 length is 16 residues. Germline CDR1 is SGHRS and CDR2 is YFSETQ. The CDR3, as DNA: TGCGCCAGCAGCTTGGGCACCGGGACAAACACCGGGGAGCTGTTTTTT. Amino acid sequence: CASSLGTGTNTGELFF.

This sequence joins TRBV10-3 and TRBJ2-3, with 8 nucleotides matching TRBD2. Trimming took 1 base from V and 0 from J; bases not matched to a gene: 3. The CDR3 loop spans 16 amino acids. Germline assignment: CDR1 ENHRY and CDR2 SYGVKD. CDR3 nucleotide sequence: TGTGCCATCAGTGAGTTGGGCGGGAGGAGCACAGATACGCAGTATTTT. Amino acids: CAISELGGRSTDTQYF.

This chain uses TRBV5-1 with TRBJ1-4; TRBD1 matches 7 bases. Germline V lookup: CDR1 SGHRS, CDR2 YFSETQ. CDR3 length: 15 residues. V gave up 4 bases and J gave up 4 bases; unmatched junction bases: 7. As DNA, the CDR3 is TGCGCCAGCAGCGGCCAGGGACAGCTTAATGAAAAACTGTTTTTT. It specifies CASSGQGQLNEKLFF.

The chain combines TRBV7-2 with TRBJ2-3; D is unclear. V lost 1 base to trimming and J lost 2 bases, with 13 bases between them. From germline, CDR1 is SGHTA and CDR2 FQGNSA. CDR3 length equals 16 residues. The CDR3 loop reads CASSLVAVQSTDTQYF. The CDR3 DNA is TGTGCCAGCAGCTTAGTGGCAGTCCAATCCACAGATACGCAGTATTTT.

The chain links TRBV4-2 to TRBJ2-7, with 11 bases matching TRBD2. Germline values: CDR1 LGHNA, CDR2 YNFKEQ. This CDR3 is 15 amino acids long. J was trimmed by 3 bases and V by 3 bases; bases with no gene match: 4. The CDR3 region has the DNA TGTGCCAGCAGCCAGACTAGCGGGGAGGTCTACGAGCAGTACTTC. It translates to CASSQTSGEVYEQYF.

The chain employs TRBV5-1 and TRBJ2-2, with 13 bases aligning to TRBD2. V trimming: 4 bases; J trimming: 0 bases; junction bases outside the gene matches: 3. Looked up from germline, CDR1 is SGHRS and CDR2 is YFSETQ. The CDR3 totals 17 residues. The CDR3 sequence: CASSRGTSGANTGELFF. CDR3 nucleotides: TGCGCCAGCAGCCGGGGGACTAGCGGGGCGAACACCGGGGAGCTGTTTTTT.

This chain links TRBV5-1 with TRBJ2-3; 9 bases fit TRBD1. V lost 3 bases to trimming and J lost 12 bases; unmatched junction nucleotides: 5. This CDR3 has 12 amino acids. The germline gives CDR1 SGHRS, CDR2 YFSETQ. CDR3 loop: CASSSDRGFQYF. CDR3 nucleotides: TGCGCCAGCAGCTCGGACAGGGGCTTTCAGTATTTT.

The chain links TRBV18 to TRBJ2-1, with 11 bases that match TRBD2. CDR1 and CDR2 (germline): KGHSH, LQKENI. This CDR3 spans 14 amino acids. The junction had 5 bases not matched to a gene; V was cut back by 5 bases and J by 8 bases. CDR3 in amino acids: CASSSGLAVDEQFF. The CDR3 DNA follows: TGTGCCAGCTCATCGGGACTAGCGGTGGATGAGCAGTTCTTC.

This chain uses TRBV28 with TRBJ2-7, with TRBD1 matching 11 bases. The CDR3 contains 15 residues. V trimming: 5 bases; J trimming: 4 bases; junction bases outside the gene matches: 7. Germline CDR1 reads MDHEN; CDR2 reads SYDVKM. In DNA, the CDR3 is TGTGCCAGCAGTGGGGACAGGGGGTTGTCATACGAGCAGTACTTC. It encodes CASSGDRGLSYEQYF. Together with reference TRBV28 and TRBJ2-7, the CDR3 gives the full variable domain: DVKVTQSSRYLVKRTGEKVFLECVQDMDHENMFWYRQDPGLGLRLIYFSYDVKMKEKGDIPEGYSVSREKKERFSLILESASTNQTSMYLCASSGDRGLSYEQYFGPGTRLTVT.